The 21 T cell receptor beta chains presented below share a single source sample, sequenced in a study of blood T cell repertoires in COVID-19. The repertoire was sequenced with immunoSEQ multiplex PCR; TCRdb's copy has only in-frame clones and lacks some. The sample holds 200,000 to 250,000 clones, about 79% seen once. The specimen was PBMCs or T cells enriched from blood (not recorded which). These receptors were obtained from a woman aged 40-49 years with acute COVID-19.

This chain joins TRBV27 and TRBJ2-1, with 10 bases aligning to TRBD2. The V gene end was trimmed by 4 bases and the J gene end by 0 bases; junction bases not matched to a gene: 0. CDR3 length: 15 amino acids. Germline V lookup: CDR1 MNHEY, CDR2 SMNVEV (reference sequence). The CDR3 reads CASSSSGSSYNEQFF. As DNA, the CDR3 is TGTGCCAGCAGTTCTAGCGGGAGCTCCTACAATGAGCAGTTCTTC.

CDR3 protein: CASKFPGLDSPLHF. Here the CDR3 DNA reads TGTGCCAGCAAGTTCCCAGGCTTGGATTCACCCCTCCACTTT. The gene calls are TRBV28 and TRBJ1-6; D is undetermined. The CDR3 runs 14 residues. The V end was cut by 7 bases, the J end by 8 bases, with 15 bases between. Germline CDR1 reads MDHEN; CDR2 reads SYDVKM.

V is TRBV19 and J is TRBJ1-1; 9 bases map to TRBD1. This CDR3 has 17 residues. The junction had 12 bases not matched to a gene; V was cut back by 3 bases and J by 4 bases. CDR1 is LNHDA and CDR2 is SQIVND in the germline V gene (reference sequence). CDR3 DNA sequence: TGTGCCAGTAGTATGTTGGGACAGGGAGAGGGGAGCACTGAAGCTTTCTTT. It translates to CASSMLGQGEGSTEAFF.

J is TRBJ2-1 and V is TRBV15, with unresolved D. The CDR3 contains 15 residues. Trimming cost V 7 bases and J 6 bases, with 19 bases left between them. CDR1 and CDR2 from the germline V gene are LNHNV and YYDKDF (reference sequence). DNA for the CDR3: TGTGCCACCACCAATAGCAGTGGATTTTTCAATGAGCAGTTCTTC. Its protein product is CATTNSSGFFNEQFF.

V gene TRBV4-1 combines with J gene TRBJ1-6; D unclear. Trimming removed 1 base at V and 9 bases at J, with 13 bases between. Germline assignment: CDR1 MGHRA and CDR2 YSYEKL. The CDR3 is made up of 15 amino acids. Here the CDR3 reads CASSQVPPRPSPLHF. CDR3 sequence (DNA): TGCGCCAGCAGCCAAGTACCTCCTAGGCCTTCACCCCTCCACTTT.

A few counts support this clone. This rearrangement joins TRBV7-2 to TRBJ2-3; a weak D match, TRBD2 (5 bases). Trimming took 2 bases from V and 0 from J, leaving 9 bases between them. Germline V CDR1 and CDR2: SGHTA, FQGNSA. The CDR3 is 15 amino acids. This CDR3 reads CASSLTGSSTDTQYF. As DNA, the CDR3 is TGTGCCAGCAGCTTAACGGGGTCGAGCACAGATACGCAGTATTTT.

This chain joins TRBV6-5 and TRBJ2-3; 7 bases map to TRBD2. The CDR3 covers 15 residues. J gave up 3 bases and V 8 bases, and 11 bases lay outside the gene matches. Germline CDR1 is MNHEY and CDR2 is SVGAGI. The CDR3 nucleotides are TGTGCCAGCTACGGCAGGGAGGGCCCTACAGATACGCAGTATTTT. This sequence encodes CASYGREGPTDTQYF.

This clone appeared a few times. The rearrangement joins TRBV30 to TRBJ2-1; 11 bases are shared with TRBD2. CDR3 length: 17 residues. V dropped 0 bases and J dropped 8; count of bases not matched to a gene: 12. Germline V gene lookup returns CDR1 GTSNPN and CDR2 SVGIG (reference sequence). CDR3 bases: TGTGCCTGGAGTGTACTTGTTAGCGGGAGGGCCAAGTATGAGCAGTTCTTC. This encodes CAWSVLVSGRAKYEQFF.

The V call is TRBV3-1 (or the pseudogene TRBV3-2), the J call TRBJ2-5; 13 nucleotides agree with TRBD2. The ends lost 2 bases at V and 1 base at J; junction bases unmatched: 10. Germline V gene lookup returns CDR1 LGHDT and CDR2 YNNKEL (reference sequence). The CDR3 runs 19 residues. The CDR3 is CASSQRKGLAGKGQETQYF. The CDR3 DNA reads as TGTGCCAGCAGCCAAAGAAAGGGACTAGCGGGGAAGGGCCAAGAGACCCAGTACTTC.

This clone has just one count. V gene TRBV2 combines with J gene TRBJ2-7; maybe TRBD1 (6 bases). The V gene lost 6 bases and the J gene lost 3 bases, with 12 bases spanning the gap. Germline CDR1 and CDR2: SNHLY and FYNNEI. The CDR3 consists of 13 residues. CDR3 residues: CASSERQVYEQYF. CDR3 coding DNA: TGTGCCAGCAGCGAGAGACAGGTCTACGAGCAGTACTTC.

The genes are TRBV29-1 and TRBJ2-7; 12 positions agree with TRBD2. The J segment lost 4 bases and the V segment lost 7 bases, leaving 5 bases of the junction unmatched. Germline values: CDR1 SQVTM, CDR2 ANQGSEA. The CDR3 has 13 amino acids. Here the CDR3 reads CSATSGRGYEQYF. The DNA of the CDR3 is TGCAGCGCGACTAGCGGGAGAGGATACGAGCAGTACTTC.

This rearrangement joins TRBV9 to TRBJ1-1; the match to TRBD1 covers 10 bases. The length of the CDR3 is 16 residues. Per the germline V gene, CDR1 is SGDLS and CDR2 is YYNGEE. The V gene end was trimmed by 3 bases and the J gene end by 2 bases; junction bases not matched to a gene: 7. This chain's CDR3 is CASSEGTGDFNTEAFF. The CDR3 coding sequence is TGTGCCAGCAGCGAGGGGACAGGGGATTTTAACACTGAAGCTTTCTTT.

V and J are TRBV7-6 and TRBJ2-2; D gene uncertain. The CDR3 totals 16 residues. V lost 5 bases to trimming and J lost 0 bases, with 13 bases between them. Looked up from germline, CDR1 is SGHVS and CDR2 is FNYEAQ. The CDR3 protein is CASSREVSANTGELFF. In DNA form, the CDR3 reads TGTGCCAGCAGCCGAGAGGTCAGCGCGAACACCGGGGAGCTGTTTTTT.

The genes are TRBV7-8 and TRBJ1-3; 7 nucleotides align to TRBD1. Germline V gene lookup returns CDR1 SGHVS and CDR2 FQNEAQ. The CDR3 totals 18 residues. Trimming at V came to 1 base and at J to 0 bases, leaving 9 bases not matched to a gene. The CDR3 coding sequence is TGTGCCAGCAGCTTAGTTCGGACAGGAGATAACTCTGGAAACACCATATATTTT. Residues: CASSLVRTGDNSGNTIYF. Based on the CDR3 plus reference TRBV7-8 and TRBJ1-3, the full variable domain is GAGVSQSPRYKVAKRGQDVALRCDPISGHVSLFWYQQALGQGPEFLTYFQNEAQLDKSGLPSDRFFAERPEGSVSTLKIQRTQQEDSAVYLCASSLVRTGDNSGNTIYFGEGSWLTVV.

On this clone: At one end, the junction sequence differs from germline, possibly due to a read error. The chain couples TRBV6-1 to TRBJ2-7; 7 bases agree with TRBD1. Germline loops: CDR1 MNHNS, CDR2 SASEGT. The CDR3 runs to 15 residues. The CDR3 DNA is TGTGCCAGCAGTAAAGCCGGTAACAGGGGCTACGAGCAGTACTTC. Translated: CASSKAGNRGYEQYF.

This clone has only one observation. The J gene is TRBJ1-3, the V gene TRBV7-9, with 7 bases matching TRBD1. V trimming: 5 bases; J trimming: 2 bases; junction bases outside the gene matches: 3. The CDR3 loop spans 14 amino acids. Germline CDR1 reads SEHNR; CDR2 reads FQNEAQ (reference sequence). The CDR3 region is CASSAGTAGNTIYF. As DNA, the CDR3 is TGTGCCAGCAGCGCAGGGACAGCTGGAAACACCATATATTTT.

CDR3 bases: TGTGCCAGCAGTGACACAGGGGTGTCCGGGGAGCTGTTTTTT. Amino acids: CASSDTGVSGELFF. The V gene is TRBV5-4, the J gene TRBJ2-2, with 7 bases that match TRBD1. The V segment lost 5 bases and the J segment 6 bases; nucleotides outside the gene matches: 7. The CDR3 spans 14 residues. Per germline, CDR1 SGHNT and CDR2 YYREEE (reference sequence).

The chain recombines TRBV7-9 with TRBJ2-1, with D unresolved. Between the trimmed V and J ends, which lost 0 bases and 4 bases, there was a span of 4 bases. CDR1 is SEHNR, CDR2 FQNEAQ, per germline (reference sequence). This CDR3 region has 13 residues. The CDR3 region has the DNA TGTGCCAGCAGCTTAGCGTATTACAATGAGCAGTTCTTC. The encoded protein is CASSLAYYNEQFF.

The chain carries TRBV5-1 and TRBJ1-1; 10 bases map to TRBD1. V shed 5 bases and J 5 bases; nucleotides not matched to a gene: 6. Germline V CDR1 and CDR2: SGHRS, YFSETQ. The CDR3 has 14 amino acids. The CDR3 protein is CASRQTGGQTEAFF. The CDR3 DNA is TGCGCCAGCAGGCAGACAGGGGGCCAGACTGAAGCTTTCTTT.

The gene calls are TRBV6-2 or TRBV6-3 and TRBJ1-6; D is ambiguous. The length of the CDR3 is 14 residues. The germline CDR1 and CDR2 sequences are MNHEY and SVGEGT. V dropped 6 bases and J dropped 10 bases, with 16 bases sitting between them. The CDR3: CASSTGLLKSPLHF. As DNA, the CDR3 is TGTGCCAGCAGCACTGGACTGCTCAAATCACCCCTCCACTTT.

The rearrangement links TRBV7-3 to TRBJ2-2; D is unclear. Germline V gene lookup returns CDR1 SGHTA and CDR2 FQGTGA. V shed 3 bases and J shed 4 bases, with 3 bases lying between them. The CDR3 length is 12 residues. CDR3 residues: CASSFRTGELFF. CDR3 DNA: TGTGCCAGCAGCTTTCGCACCGGGGAGCTGTTTTTT.